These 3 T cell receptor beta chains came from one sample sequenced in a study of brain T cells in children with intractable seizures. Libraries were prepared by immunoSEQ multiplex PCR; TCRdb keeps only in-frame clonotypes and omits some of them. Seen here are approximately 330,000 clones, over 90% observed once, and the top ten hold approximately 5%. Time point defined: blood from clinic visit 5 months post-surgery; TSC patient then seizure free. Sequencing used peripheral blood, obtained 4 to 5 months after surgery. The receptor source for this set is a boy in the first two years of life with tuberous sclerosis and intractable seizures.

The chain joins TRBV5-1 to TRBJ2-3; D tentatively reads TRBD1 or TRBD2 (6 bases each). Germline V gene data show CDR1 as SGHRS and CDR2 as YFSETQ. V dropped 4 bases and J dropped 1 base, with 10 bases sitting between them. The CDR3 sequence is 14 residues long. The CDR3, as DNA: TGCGCCAGCAGCCCGGGGGCAGGCACAGATACGCAGTATTTT. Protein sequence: CASSPGAGTDTQYF.

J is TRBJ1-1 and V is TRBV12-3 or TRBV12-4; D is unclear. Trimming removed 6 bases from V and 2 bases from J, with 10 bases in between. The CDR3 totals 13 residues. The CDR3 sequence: CASSRSANTEAFF. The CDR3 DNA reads TGTGCCAGCAGCCGCTCCGCCAACACTGAAGCTTTCTTT.

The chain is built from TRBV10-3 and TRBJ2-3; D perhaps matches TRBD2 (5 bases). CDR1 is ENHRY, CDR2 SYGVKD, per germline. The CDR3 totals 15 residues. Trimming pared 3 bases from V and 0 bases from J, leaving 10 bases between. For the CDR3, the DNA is TGTGCCATCAGTGACGAGAGCGGTAGCACAGATACGCAGTATTTT. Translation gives CAISDESGSTDTQYF.